This T cell receptor (beta chain) appears in the sequencing data of a study of T-cell reconstitution after alpha-beta-depleted transplantation in children. Points from the study as a whole: The authors attributed T-cell counts and diversity one year after transplant mostly to newly produced T cells. In patients about two months after transplant, alpha-beta T cells reportedly arose from several hundred expanded graft clones. Some patients' high day-60 TCRbeta diversity was traced to surviving recipient T cells and thymic progenitors.

This sample's TCRbeta library carried unique molecular identifier barcodes. Each CDR3 protein gets one entry after TCRdb re-called the PCR reads with MiXCR. The sample includes 700,000 to 950,000 distinct CDR3 sequences, approximately 15% of them seen just once. This clonotype has a handful of counts. Its specificity is unknown. This CDR3 has 18 amino acids. The V gene's germline CDR1 is MGHRA and CDR2 YSYEKL. J gave up 2 bases and V 1 base, and 13 bases lay outside the gene matches. Source: PBMCs, mostly from graft donor cells, taken 360 days after TCRalphabeta/CD19-depleted stem cell transplant. The sequence was collected from a male patient younger than 18 who had a stem cell transplant for acute lymphoblastic leukemia, so the T cells may come from the graft donor. The genes are TRBV4-1 and TRBJ2-7; 8 bases line up with TRBD1. The CDR3 sequence: CASSQGQGARWVPYEQYF. CDR3 in DNA: TGCGCCAGCAGCCAAGGCCAGGGGGCGCGATGGGTCCCCTACGAGCAGTACTTC.